This T cell receptor beta chain was sequenced during a study of shared clonotypes between healthy human individuals. Study observations and caveats: Naive subsets generally had larger estimated richness than memory subsets. Shared across a handful of donors were approximately 5% of the naive CD4 clonotypes.

Sorted-subset replicate PCRs used about 200 ng DNA, roughly 28,000 T cell genomes. Profiled with immunoSEQ multiplex PCR; TCRdb holds only in-frame clones, not every one. The table shows over a million clones, with 98% occurring only once. About this clone itself: Antigen specificity is unknown. At the DNA level, this CDR3 is encoded by other sequences in the same sample as well.

The germline V gene has CDR1 MNHEY and CDR2 SMNVEV (reference sequence). The V gene lost 2 bases and the J gene lost 4 bases, with 6 bases spanning the gap. This CDR3 has 13 amino acids. The receptor's source is a man under 40 in good health. The material sequenced was naive CD4+ T cells sorted from blood. Subset: CD45RA+ positively selected. This chain links TRBV27 with TRBJ1-5; no clear D. The CDR3 nucleotides read TGTGCCAGCAGTTTAATCAGTAATCAGCCCCAGCATTTT. This encodes CASSLISNQPQHF.